This T cell receptor (beta chain) was obtained from a study of PD-L1 blockade in urothelial cancer (dated by TCRdb to 2015 to 2018). For the study in its entirety: Therapy was started in about 2014 for all patients, and atezolizumab 1,200 mg was administered intravenously every 3 weeks. About nine tenths of the roughly 29 patients were identified as males with urothelial cancer of bladder origin, and a prior smoking history was reported by 18 of 29 patients. An ECOG performance status of 0 or 1 was recorded for the patients, and 0 to 3 prior chemotherapy regimens had been received by the patients. Blood samples were analyzed at 3 weeks after treatment start (second dose) and at 6 weeks after treatment start. A median of 141,255 T cells and 83,000 or so unique TCRs was obtained from blood samples, and a median clonality of approximately 0.08 was observed. Somatic, immune and clinical correlates of response to PD-L1 blockade with atezolizumab in urothelial cancer were the focus of an exploratory multi-omic analysis. Pretreatment tumor samples, along with matched peripheral blood collected serially before and after atezolizumab treatment, underwent TCR sequencing. Progression-free survival longer than 6 months counted as durable clinical benefit, and TCR features were additionally tested against both progression-free and overall survival. In the same patients, whole exome sequencing and RNA sequencing of pretreatment tumors were performed in addition to TCR sequencing. Eight to ten patients achieved durable clinical benefit and roughly 20 did not. Pretreatment blood TCR-seq was available for about 28 patients, at least one posttreatment blood collection was obtained for 24 patients, and tumor TCR-seq was available for 24 patients.

CDR1 and CDR2 were assigned from the germline V gene as MNHNS and SASEGT. The CDR3 numbers 15 residues from cysteine through phenylalanine. Kept here is only the CDR3 DNA, which spans 45 bases and is read in frame from base 1. Trimming at the junction amounts to 10 bases on V and 7 bases on J, and the germline ends lie 25 bases apart. To estimate absolute template abundance from read counts, synthetic TCR analog templates were spiked into each PCR. TCRbeta CDR3 regions were amplified from genomic DNA with bias-controlled V and J gene primers using the immunoSEQ assay. Rearranged TCRbeta segments were sequenced at approximately 20X coverage. In the original analysis: Sequencing errors were corrected by clustering, and CDR3s were annotated against IMGT so that V, D and J genes could be assigned. Only productive TCRbeta rearrangements were used in downstream analyses, excluding out-of-frame or stop-codon sequences. To compute clonality, Shannon entropy was normalized by the log of the number of unique productive sequences and then subtracted from one. Clones differing between time points or between blood and tumor were identified using Fisher's exact test with Benjamini-Hochberg correction, with an adjusted p below 0.01 applied as the threshold. Imported from immuneACCESS, the table was reduced by TCRdb to in-frame sequences with V and J called. These copies leave out some clones; in studies compared against another copy, an unresolved V gene accounts for under half, and the cause of the remainder is not known. From that table come the V and J calls and clone size; the DNA was used to work out D and trimming. Counted in this sample were approximately 71,000 clones; around 84% of them appeared once. Approximately 10% of the sample is held by the ten biggest clonotypes.

The sample's time point, from its label and the paper: pretreatment peripheral blood. The cohort comprised approximately 30 patients with locally advanced or metastatic urothelial carcinoma treated at Memorial Sloan Kettering on a trial protocol. Peripheral blood mononuclear cells were collected pretreatment and during treatment, with between 1 and 8 total time points obtained per patient. The Qiagen DNeasy Blood extraction kit was used to purify genomic DNA from total PBMCs and from tumor samples. PBMCs were collected pretreatment and during treatment, and were isolated and stored as previously described. As regards this clone: This receptor's antigen is unknown. Base qualities are not at hand, and no much larger clone is one base apart.

The study at large found these results: Because the sample size was small (n of about 30) and many exploratory analyses were performed, the results are intended to be hypothesis-generating. At 3 weeks after the start of treatment, tumor-associated TCR clones in peripheral blood had expanded more in patients with durable benefit (n ≈ 20, p = 0.022). A pretreatment peripheral blood TCR clonality below the median was linked to improved progression-free and overall survival.

Source: PBMCs, taken around atezolizumab (anti-PD-L1) treatment. This TCR derives from a woman in her seventies with urothelial cancer. The chain employs TRBV6-1 and TRBJ1-2; TRBD1 might be the D gene, on 6 matching bases. In nucleotides, the sequence is TGTGCCACCCACACCGGGACATTAGGTTTCGTTGGCTACACCTTC. This yields the protein CATHTGTLGFVGYTF.